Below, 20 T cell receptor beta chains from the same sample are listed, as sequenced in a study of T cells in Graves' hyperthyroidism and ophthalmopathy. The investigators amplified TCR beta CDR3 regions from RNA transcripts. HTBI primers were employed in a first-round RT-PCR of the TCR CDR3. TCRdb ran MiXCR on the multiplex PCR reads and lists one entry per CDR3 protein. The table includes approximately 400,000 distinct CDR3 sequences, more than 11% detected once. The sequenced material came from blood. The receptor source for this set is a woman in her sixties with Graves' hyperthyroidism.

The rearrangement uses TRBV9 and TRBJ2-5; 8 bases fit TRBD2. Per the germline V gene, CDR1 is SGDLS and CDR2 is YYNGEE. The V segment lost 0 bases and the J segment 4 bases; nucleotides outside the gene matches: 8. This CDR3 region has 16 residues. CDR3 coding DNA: TGTGCCAGCAGCGTAGGTCCAGCGGGAGACGGAGAGACCCAGTACTTC. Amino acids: CASSVGPAGDGETQYF.

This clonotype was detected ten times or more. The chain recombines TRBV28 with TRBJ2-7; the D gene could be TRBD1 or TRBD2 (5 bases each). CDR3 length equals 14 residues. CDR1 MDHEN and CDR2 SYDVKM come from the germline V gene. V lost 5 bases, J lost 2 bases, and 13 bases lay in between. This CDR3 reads CASSSEGLTYEQYF. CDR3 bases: TGTGCCAGCAGTAGTGAGGGGCTAACCTACGAGCAGTACTTC.

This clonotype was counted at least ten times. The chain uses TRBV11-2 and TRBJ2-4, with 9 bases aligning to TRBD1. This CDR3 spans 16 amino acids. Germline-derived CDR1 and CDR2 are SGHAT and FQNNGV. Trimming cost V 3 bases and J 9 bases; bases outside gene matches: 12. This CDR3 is CASSFSEGQGLGIQYF. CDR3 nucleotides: TGTGCCAGCAGCTTCTCTGAGGGACAGGGTTTAGGCATTCAGTACTTC.

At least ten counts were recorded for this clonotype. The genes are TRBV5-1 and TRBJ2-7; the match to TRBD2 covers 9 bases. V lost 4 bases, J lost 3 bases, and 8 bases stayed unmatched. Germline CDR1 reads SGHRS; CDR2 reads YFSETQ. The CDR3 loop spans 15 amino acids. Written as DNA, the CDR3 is TGCGCCAGCAGCGCCCAACTAGCGGGTATCTACGAGCAGTACTTC. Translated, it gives CASSAQLAGIYEQYF.

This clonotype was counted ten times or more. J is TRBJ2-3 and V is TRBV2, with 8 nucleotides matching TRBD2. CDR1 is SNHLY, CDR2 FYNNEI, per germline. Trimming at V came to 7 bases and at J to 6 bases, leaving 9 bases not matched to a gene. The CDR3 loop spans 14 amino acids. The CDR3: CASKTGGPMDTQYF. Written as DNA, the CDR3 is TGTGCCAGCAAAACGGGAGGGCCTATGGATACGCAGTATTTT.

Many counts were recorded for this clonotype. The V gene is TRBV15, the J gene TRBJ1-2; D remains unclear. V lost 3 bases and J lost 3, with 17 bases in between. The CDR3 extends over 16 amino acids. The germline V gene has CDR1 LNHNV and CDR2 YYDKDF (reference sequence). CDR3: CATSRMDGRRHYGYTF. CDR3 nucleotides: TGTGCCACCAGCAGGATGGATGGCAGGAGACACTATGGCTACACCTTC. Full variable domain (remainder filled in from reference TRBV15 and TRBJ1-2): DAMVIQNPRYQVTQFGKPVTLSCSQTLNHNVMYWYQQKSSQAPKLLFHYYDKDFNNEADTPDNFQSRRPNTSFCFLDIRSPGLGDTAMYLCATSRMDGRRHYGYTFGSGTRLTVV.

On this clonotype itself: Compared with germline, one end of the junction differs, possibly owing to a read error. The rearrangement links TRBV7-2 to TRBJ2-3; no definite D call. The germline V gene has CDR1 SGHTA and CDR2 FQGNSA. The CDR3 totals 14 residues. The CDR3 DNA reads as TGTGCCAGCGGCTTAGTATCTAGCACAGATACGCAGTATTTT. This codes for CASGLVSSTDTQYF. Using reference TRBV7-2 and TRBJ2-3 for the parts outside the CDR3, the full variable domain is GAGVSQSPSNKVTEKGKDVELRCDPISGHTALYWYRQSLGQGLEFLIYFQGNSAPDKSGLPSDRFSAERTGGSVSTLTIQRTQQEDSAVYLCASGLVSSTDTQYFGPGTRLTVL.

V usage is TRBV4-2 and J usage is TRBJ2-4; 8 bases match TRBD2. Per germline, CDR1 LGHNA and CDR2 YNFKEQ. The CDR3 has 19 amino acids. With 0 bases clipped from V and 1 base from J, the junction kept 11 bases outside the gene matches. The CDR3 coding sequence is TGTGCCAGCAGCCAAGATCCGGGGATTAGCGGGACTGCCAAAAACATTCAGTACTTC. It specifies CASSQDPGISGTAKNIQYF.

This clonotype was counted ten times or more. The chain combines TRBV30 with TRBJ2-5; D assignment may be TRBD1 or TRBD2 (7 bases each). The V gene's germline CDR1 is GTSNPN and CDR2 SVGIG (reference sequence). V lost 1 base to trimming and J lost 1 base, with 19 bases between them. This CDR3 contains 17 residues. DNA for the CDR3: TGTGCCTGGAGTGGGGAGACAGGGAGGGGGATCCAAGAGACCCAGTACTTC. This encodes CAWSGETGRGIQETQYF.

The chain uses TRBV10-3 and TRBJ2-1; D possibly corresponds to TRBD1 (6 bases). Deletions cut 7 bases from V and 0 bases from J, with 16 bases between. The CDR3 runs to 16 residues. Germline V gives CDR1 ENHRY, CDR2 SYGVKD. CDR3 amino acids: CAIKGDGSSSYNEQFF. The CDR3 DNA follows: TGTGCCATCAAGGGGGACGGTTCGAGCTCCTACAATGAGCAGTTCTTC.

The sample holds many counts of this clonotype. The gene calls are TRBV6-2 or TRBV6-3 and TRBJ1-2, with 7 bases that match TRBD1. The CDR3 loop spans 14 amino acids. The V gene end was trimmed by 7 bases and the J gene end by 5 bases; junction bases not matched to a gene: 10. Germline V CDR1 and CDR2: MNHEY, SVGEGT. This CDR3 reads CASTQPGQNYGYTF. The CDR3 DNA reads TGTGCCAGCACCCAACCGGGACAGAATTATGGCTACACCTTC.

For the CDR3, the DNA is TGTGCCAGTAGTTCGAGGACTGCTAGCGCAGATACGCAGTATTTT. Translation: CASSSRTASADTQYF. This chain connects TRBV19 to TRBJ2-3; possibly TRBD2 for D (6 bases). Looked up from germline, CDR1 is LNHDA and CDR2 is SQIVND (reference sequence). The CDR3 consists of 15 residues. V was shortened by 5 bases and J by 4 bases, with 16 bases between the two germline ends.

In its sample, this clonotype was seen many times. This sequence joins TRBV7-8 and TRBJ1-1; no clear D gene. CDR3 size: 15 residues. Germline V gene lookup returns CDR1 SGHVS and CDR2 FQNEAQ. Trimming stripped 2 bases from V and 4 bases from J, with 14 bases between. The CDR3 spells CASSLIPGRGTEAFF. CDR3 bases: TGTGCCAGCAGCTTAATCCCAGGTCGGGGCACTGAAGCTTTCTTT.

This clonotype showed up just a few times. CDR3 region: CASSLGGSWGVFF. CDR3 nucleotides: TGCGCCAGCAGCTTGGGGGGCAGCTGGGGAGTTTTCTTT. The rearrangement uses TRBV5-1 and TRBJ1-1; maybe TRBD1 (5 bases). Germline V gene lookup returns CDR1 SGHRS and CDR2 YFSETQ. V was cut by 0 bases and J by 13 bases, with 16 bases left in between. There are 13 residues in the CDR3. Based on the CDR3 plus reference TRBV5-1 and TRBJ1-1, the full variable domain is KAGVTQTPRYLIKTRGQQVTLSCSPISGHRSVSWYQQTPGQGLQFLFEYFSETQRNKGNFPGRFSGRQFSNSRSEMNVSTLELGDSALYLCASSLGGSWGVFFGQGTRLTVV.

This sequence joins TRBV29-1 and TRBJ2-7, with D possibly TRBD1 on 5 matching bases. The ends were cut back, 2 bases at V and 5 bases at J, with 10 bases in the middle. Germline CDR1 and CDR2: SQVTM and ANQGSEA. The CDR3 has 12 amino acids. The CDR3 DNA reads TGCAGCGTTGAAATAAGGGGCAACGAGCAGTACTTC. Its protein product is CSVEIRGNEQYF.

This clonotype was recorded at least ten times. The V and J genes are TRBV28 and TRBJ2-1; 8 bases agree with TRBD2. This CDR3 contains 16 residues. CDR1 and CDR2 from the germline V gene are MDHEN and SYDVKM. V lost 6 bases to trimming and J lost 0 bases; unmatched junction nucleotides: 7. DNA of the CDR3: TGTGCCAGCAGCACCCACCGGGAGGGCTCCTACAATGAGCAGTTCTTC. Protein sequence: CASSTHREGSYNEQFF.

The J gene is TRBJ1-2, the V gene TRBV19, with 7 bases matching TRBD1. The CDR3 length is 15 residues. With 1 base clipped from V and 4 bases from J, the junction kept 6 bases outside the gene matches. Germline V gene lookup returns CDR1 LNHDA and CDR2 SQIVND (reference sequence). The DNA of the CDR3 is TGTGCCAGTAGTATAGCCCAGACAGGGAGCTATGGCTACACCTTC. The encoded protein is CASSIAQTGSYGYTF.

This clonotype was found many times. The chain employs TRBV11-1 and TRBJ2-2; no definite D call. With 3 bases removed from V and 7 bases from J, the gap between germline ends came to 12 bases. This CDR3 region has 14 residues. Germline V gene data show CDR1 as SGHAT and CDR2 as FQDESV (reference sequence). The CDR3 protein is CASSFTVGDGELFF. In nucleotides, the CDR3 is TGTGCCAGCAGCTTTACAGTTGGGGACGGGGAGCTGTTTTTT.

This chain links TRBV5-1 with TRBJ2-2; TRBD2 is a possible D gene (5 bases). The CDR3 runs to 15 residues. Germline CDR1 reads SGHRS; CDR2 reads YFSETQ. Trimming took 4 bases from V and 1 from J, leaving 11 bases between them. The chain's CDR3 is CASSREGVNTGELFF. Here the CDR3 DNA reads TGCGCCAGCAGCCGAGAGGGCGTGAACACCGGGGAGCTGTTTTTT.

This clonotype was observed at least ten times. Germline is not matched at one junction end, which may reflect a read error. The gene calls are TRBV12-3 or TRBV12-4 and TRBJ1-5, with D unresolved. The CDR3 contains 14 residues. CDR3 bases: TGTGCCAGCAGCTTAGATAGAGGAAATCAGCCCCAGCATTTT. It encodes CASSLDRGNQPQHF.